The 23 T cell receptor beta chains below come from one sample, sequenced in a study of immune evolution from preneoplasia to lung adenocarcinoma. The repertoire was sequenced with immunoSEQ multiplex PCR; TCRdb's copy has only in-frame clones and lacks some. The sample records about 4,300 clones, 60% to 80% being singletons. The sample comprised FFPE lung adenocarcinoma in situ tissue. The receptors originated from a person aged 60 to 80 with lung adenocarcinoma.

This clone has only one observation. This chain uses TRBV11-2 with TRBJ1-5, with D tentatively TRBD1 (6 bases). V was cut by 5 bases and J by 5 bases, with 13 bases left in between. Germline V gives CDR1 SGHAT, CDR2 FQNNGV. CDR3 size: 14 residues. For the CDR3, the DNA is TGTGCCAGCAGCCCGACAGGATCGGATCAGCCCCAGCATTTT. Its translation is CASSPTGSDQPQHF.

The CDR3 here is CASSAAANEQFF. CDR3 coding DNA: TGTGCCAGCAGCGCGGCGGCAAATGAGCAGTTCTTC. V gene TRBV7-6 combines with J gene TRBJ2-1; D unresolved. Deletions cut 5 bases from V and 7 bases from J, with 9 bases between. Germline V gives CDR1 SGHVS, CDR2 FNYEAQ. CDR3 length: 12 amino acids.

The chain has TRBV2 and TRBJ2-5; D assignment may be TRBD1 or TRBD2 (6 bases each). The CDR3 has 13 amino acids. Germline V lookup: CDR1 SNHLY, CDR2 FYNNEI. Deletions cut 3 bases from V and 6 bases from J, with 11 bases between. The CDR3 region has the DNA TGTGCCAGCAGTGATTCGGGGGCCAAGACCCAGTACTTC. It translates to CASSDSGAKTQYF.

The CDR3 nucleotides read TGCGCCAGCAGCGGGCACAGGGTGAACACTGAAGCTTTCTTT. Protein: CASSGHRVNTEAFF. The chain employs TRBV5-1 and TRBJ1-1; D possibly corresponds to TRBD1 (6 bases). This CDR3 has 14 amino acids. Germline assignment: CDR1 SGHRS and CDR2 YFSETQ. V lost 4 bases to trimming and J lost 0 bases, with 10 bases between them.

The genes are TRBV7-2 and TRBJ1-6, with D uncertain. CDR3 length: 14 residues. Germline V gene sequence: CDR1 SGHTA, CDR2 FQGNSA. V lost 1 base and J 7 bases, leaving 8 bases between the germline ends. This CDR3 is CASSLGTENSPLHF. The CDR3 region has the DNA TGTGCCAGCAGCTTAGGCACAGAAAATTCACCCCTCCACTTT.

This clone has only one observation. This chain uses TRBV11-3 with TRBJ1-1; D ambiguous. This CDR3 contains 15 residues. Between the trimmed V and J ends, which lost 5 bases and 1 base, there was a span of 14 bases. Germline CDR1 and CDR2: SGHNT and YENEEA. The CDR3 is CASSPPVSGNTEAFF. CDR3 DNA: TGTGCCAGCAGCCCCCCAGTATCAGGGAACACTGAAGCTTTCTTT.

The chain has TRBV15 and TRBJ1-1; D call uncertain. V lost 5 bases and J lost 0, with 13 bases in between. There are 15 residues in the CDR3. In germline, CDR1 is LNHNV, CDR2 YYDKDF (reference sequence). CDR3 sequence reads: CATSPRTYMNTEAFF. The CDR3 DNA sequence: TGTGCCACCAGCCCCCGTACTTACATGAACACTGAAGCTTTCTTT.

Only one count was recorded for this clone. V and J are TRBV30 and TRBJ2-2; D possibly uses TRBD1 or TRBD2 (5 bases each). V was shortened by 5 bases and J by 3 bases, with 10 bases between the two germline ends. The CDR3 is made up of 13 amino acids. Per germline, CDR1 GTSNPN and CDR2 SVGIG (reference sequence). The CDR3 DNA is TGTGCCTGGGGTGGGGGTTACACCGGGGAGCTGTTTTTT. It yields the protein CAWGGGYTGELFF.

This rearrangement joins TRBV10-3 to TRBJ2-2; D might be TRBD1 (5 bases). Trimming took 5 bases from V and 1 from J, leaving 8 bases between them. The length of the CDR3 is 14 residues. CDR1 is ENHRY and CDR2 is SYGVKD in the germline V gene. The CDR3 region is CAISIQENTGELFF. The CDR3 DNA reads TGTGCCATCAGTATACAGGAGAACACCGGGGAGCTGTTTTTT.

This chain joins TRBV11-3 and TRBJ1-2, with TRBD1 as a possible D gene (5 bases). CDR1 is SGHNT and CDR2 is YENEEA in the germline V gene. V lost 5 bases and J 8 bases, leaving 21 bases between the germline ends. The CDR3 is 15 residues long. The CDR3 coding sequence is TGTGCCAGCAGCCCCGACAGTTCCTTTATGAGGGGCTACACCTTC. Protein: CASSPDSSFMRGYTF.

This clone was picked up a small number of times. This chain joins TRBV9 and TRBJ2-4, with 10 bases aligning to TRBD2. Germline V lookup: CDR1 SGDLS, CDR2 YYNGEE. CDR3 length equals 15 residues. V was clipped by 4 bases and J by 7 bases; unmatched bases: 8. The CDR3 DNA sequence: TGTGCCAGCAGCCAGGCAGCGGGGGGGCGCAACATTCAGTACTTC. Translating it yields CASSQAAGGRNIQYF.

V and J are TRBV5-4 and TRBJ2-7, with 8 bases lining up with TRBD1. The V gene end was trimmed by 0 bases and the J gene end by 5 bases; junction bases not matched to a gene: 7. The length of the CDR3 is 15 residues. CDR1 and CDR2 from the germline V gene are SGHNT and YYREEE (reference sequence). CDR3 protein: CASSLAGQGQNEQYF. CDR3 nucleotide sequence: TGTGCCAGCAGCTTGGCCGGACAGGGCCAAAACGAGCAGTACTTC.

This clone has more than one count but fewer than ten. The J gene is TRBJ2-1, the V gene TRBV7-9; either TRBD1 or TRBD2 may fit D (5 bases each). V was cut by 11 bases and J by 5 bases, with 13 bases left in between. CDR3 length: 12 amino acids. The germline V gene has CDR1 SEHNR and CDR2 FQNEAQ (reference sequence). The CDR3 nucleotides read TGTGCCGGCCGGGACGGAGACAATGAGCAGTTCTTC. Its protein is CAGRDGDNEQFF.

This CDR3 is CASSSNTEAFF. The CDR3 nucleotides are TGTGCCAGCAGCTCGAACACTGAAGCTTTCTTT. The chain is built from TRBV5-6 and TRBJ1-1; D call uncertain. Trimming shortened V by 3 bases and J by 1 base, and 1 base separated the two germline ends. This CDR3 is built from 11 residues. Germline CDR1 and CDR2: SGHDT and YYEEEE.

The V gene is TRBV19, the J gene TRBJ2-3, with D uncertain. Germline V gene sequence: CDR1 LNHDA, CDR2 SQIVND (reference sequence). The CDR3 sequence is 13 residues long. With 5 bases removed from V and 8 bases from J, the gap between germline ends came to 14 bases. Written as DNA, the CDR3 is TGTGCCAGTAGTGAGTCTTGGAAGGGTACGCAGTATTTT. It is translated as CASSESWKGTQYF.

This clone was recorded a few times. The chain links TRBV15 to TRBJ2-5; D is tentatively TRBD1 or TRBD2 (6 bases each). Trimming took 1 base from V and 5 from J, leaving 17 bases between them. In germline, CDR1 is LNHNV, CDR2 YYDKDF (reference sequence). This CDR3 contains 16 residues. The CDR3 sequence: CATSRGDVWGAETQYF. DNA of the CDR3: TGTGCCACCAGCAGAGGGGACGTGTGGGGGGCCGAGACCCAGTACTTC. Drawing the rest from reference TRBV15 and TRBJ2-5, the complete variable domain is DAMVIQNPRYQVTQFGKPVTLSCSQTLNHNVMYWYQQKSSQAPKLLFHYYDKDFNNEADTPDNFQSRRPNTSFCFLDIRSPGLGDTAMYLCATSRGDVWGAETQYFGPGTRLLVL.

This chain links TRBV6-5 with TRBJ2-5, with 10 bases aligning to TRBD2. Germline V gene data show CDR1 as MNHEY and CDR2 as SVGAGI. The CDR3 is 15 amino acids. With V trimmed by 3 bases and J by 1 base, 2 bases remained unmatched. Written as DNA, the CDR3 is TGTGCCAGCAGTTATAGCGGGGGGCTCCAAGAGACCCAGTACTTC. Translated: CASSYSGGLQETQYF.

V is TRBV2 and J is TRBJ1-1; tentative D call: TRBD1 (6 bases). CDR1 is SNHLY, CDR2 FYNNEI, per germline. The CDR3 loop spans 16 amino acids. Trimming left V 8 bases short and J 0 bases short, with 19 bases between. CDR3 coding DNA: TGTGCCAGCCTCAGTGAGGGGGGAATTCTGAACACTGAAGCTTTCTTT. Amino acid sequence: CASLSEGGILNTEAFF.

The chain is built from TRBV30 and TRBJ2-7; 7 bases line up with TRBD1. With V trimmed by 4 bases and J by 1 base, 1 base remained unmatched. Germline CDR1 reads GTSNPN; CDR2 reads SVGIG (reference sequence). The CDR3 sequence is 12 residues long. CDR3 sequence reads: CAWKGQSYEQYF. CDR3 DNA sequence: TGTGCCTGGAAGGGACAGTCCTACGAGCAGTACTTC.

The rearrangement links TRBV9 to TRBJ2-5, with 8 bases that match TRBD1. Per the germline V gene, CDR1 is SGDLS and CDR2 is YYNGEE. This CDR3 has 16 residues. The V segment lost 0 bases and the J segment 2 bases; nucleotides outside the gene matches: 6. The CDR3 loop reads CASSVAIGQGQETQYF. The CDR3 region has the DNA TGTGCCAGCAGCGTAGCTATTGGACAGGGTCAAGAGACCCAGTACTTC. Looking up the rest from reference TRBV9 and TRBJ2-5 gives the full variable domain: DSGVTQTPKHLITATGQRVTLRCSPRSGDLSVYWYQQSLDQGLQFLIQYYNGEERAKGNILERFSAQQFPDLHSELNLSSLELGDSALYFCASSVAIGQGQETQYFGPGTRLLVL.

This chain joins TRBV18 and TRBJ2-5; TRBD2 agrees at 9 bases. This CDR3 comprises 14 residues. V was pared by 4 bases and J by 0 bases, with 0 bases of the junction left unmatched. The germline CDR1 and CDR2 sequences are KGHSH and LQKENI. This CDR3 reads CASSLAGDQETQYF. For the CDR3, the DNA is TGTGCCAGCTCACTAGCGGGGGACCAAGAGACCCAGTACTTC.

The V gene is TRBV7-2, the J gene TRBJ2-2; 8 nucleotides match TRBD2. This CDR3 comprises 16 residues. Germline loops: CDR1 SGHTA, CDR2 FQGNSA. V lost 2 bases to trimming and J lost 2 bases; unmatched junction nucleotides: 4. The DNA of the CDR3 is TGTGCCAGCAGCTTATGGACTAGCCGAAACACCGGGGAGCTGTTTTTT. Residues: CASSLWTSRNTGELFF.

The rearrangement uses TRBV6-4 and TRBJ2-2, with a weak D call TRBD1 (5 bases). Deletions cut 2 bases from V and 6 bases from J, with 13 bases between. This CDR3 region has 15 residues. Germline V gene sequence: CDR1 MRHNA, CDR2 SNTAGT. The CDR3, as DNA: TGTGCCAGCAGTGACGGGGCCGGAGAGGCCGGGGAGCTGTTTTTT. This encodes CASSDGAGEAGELFF.